This T cell receptor (beta chain) was recovered during a study of cytomegalovirus exposure and HLA in healthy donors. Findings of the study overall: With later analysis, a missense DCLRE1C variant became linked to TCR beta V- and J-gene trimming. On later analysis, the bulk of CMV-associated TCR beta chains appeared to be HLA-restricted.

Points on this clone: Its target is unknown.

PCR involved 60 Vbeta and 13 Jbeta primers. Sequencing was performed with immunoSEQ multiplex PCR; in TCRdb, only in-frame clones are kept and a portion is missing. The sample includes about 140,000 clones, about four fifths of them seen just once. Trimming removed 1 base at V and 0 bases at J, with 13 bases between. Germline values: CDR1 MRHNA, CDR2 SNTAGT. The length of the CDR3 is 16 residues. Sequenced material: PBMCs. The TCR originated in a man between 18 and 29 years old in good health and CMV-seropositive. The chain combines TRBV6-4 with TRBJ2-7; D perhaps matches TRBD2 (6 bases). The CDR3 nucleotides read TGTGCCAGCAGTGACTGGGGAGGTCCAAGCTCCTACGAGCAGTACTTC. This translates into CASSDWGGPSSYEQYF.